The 29 T cell receptor beta chains below come from one sample, sequenced in a study of Graves' ophthalmopathy and Graves' hyperthyroidism. Investigators amplified TCR beta CDR3 regions from RNA transcripts. In the first round, RT-PCR was carried out with HTBI primers, and a multiplex PCR formed the second round. TCRdb reprocessed the multiplex PCR reads via MiXCR and lists one record per CDR3 protein. The sample lists some 1.1 million distinct CDR3 sequences; 36% were seen once. Sequencing used peripheral blood or thyroid tissue (not recorded which). The receptor set was obtained from an adult man with Graves' hyperthyroidism.

The chain has TRBV6-6 and TRBJ2-5, with 10 bases matching TRBD1. Germline V gene data show CDR1 as MNHNY and CDR2 as SVGAGI (reference sequence). This CDR3 is 17 amino acids long. V was clipped by 5 bases and J by 2 bases; unmatched bases: 11. CDR3 in amino acids: CASSPVTGTGEQETQYF. CDR3 in DNA: TGTGCCAGCAGTCCAGTGACCGGGACAGGGGAACAAGAGACCCAGTACTTC.

This clonotype was found many times. This chain connects TRBV6-5 to TRBJ1-2; tentative D call: TRBD1 (6 bases). Germline V gives CDR1 MNHEY, CDR2 SVGAGI. V gave up 4 bases and J gave up 7 bases, with 19 bases separating them. The CDR3 extends over 15 amino acids. The CDR3 region is CASSSPQTGNGGYTF. The CDR3 nucleotides are TGTGCCAGCAGTTCGCCACAAACAGGGAACGGTGGCTACACCTTC.

The rearrangement joins TRBV7-6 to TRBJ2-2; no firm D call. CDR3 length equals 15 residues. V was cut by 5 bases and J by 2 bases, with 12 bases left in between. The V gene's germline CDR1 is SGHVS and CDR2 FNYEAQ. In DNA, the CDR3 is TGTGCCAGCAGCAAGCTCCACGGAAACACCGGGGAGCTGTTTTTT. Amino acid sequence: CASSKLHGNTGELFF.

A remark on this clonotype: This clone may be a read error of a much larger clone one base away. The chain combines TRBV11-2 with TRBJ1-1; D is uncertain. The CDR3 spans 12 residues. Per the germline V gene, CDR1 is SGHAT and CDR2 is FQNNGV. CDR3 nucleotide sequence: TGTGCCAGCAGCTTAATCCGCACTGAAACTTTCTTT. Translated, it gives CASSLIRTETFF.

This clonotype was seen a few times. A read error may be the cause here, since a much bigger clone is one base away. This likely comes from a read error, as the CDR3 has no conserved phenylalanine or tryptophan at its end. V gene TRBV20-1 combines with J gene TRBJ1-1; D is unresolved. This CDR3 spans 12 amino acids. Germline V gene lookup returns CDR1 DFQATT and CDR2 SNEGSKA (reference sequence). Deletions cut 1 base from V and 6 bases from J, with 9 bases between. The CDR3: CSARVWAPEAFL. The CDR3 DNA reads as TGCAGTGCTAGAGTATGGGCCCCTGAAGCTTTCCTT.

The J gene is TRBJ2-5, the V gene TRBV28, with 8 bases that match TRBD2. V lost 7 bases, J lost 7 bases, and 8 bases stayed unmatched. The germline gives CDR1 MDHEN, CDR2 SYDVKM. CDR3 length: 13 residues. This chain's CDR3 is CASTAGGMGTQYF. The CDR3 DNA reads as TGTGCCAGCACGGCGGGGGGAATGGGGACCCAGTACTTC.

This rearrangement joins TRBV5-1 to TRBJ1-2; no reliable D call. Germline assignment: CDR1 SGHRS and CDR2 YFSETQ. V dropped 0 bases and J dropped 4 bases, with 4 bases sitting between them. CDR3 length equals 12 residues. This chain's CDR3 is CASSLAFYGYTF. The CDR3 nucleotides read TGCGCCAGCAGCTTGGCCTTCTATGGCTACACCTTC.

This clonotype was observed many times. The rearrangement links TRBV14 to TRBJ2-7; possibly TRBD2 for D (6 bases). V was pared by 1 base and J by 2 bases, with 18 bases between. The germline gives CDR1 SGHDN, CDR2 FVKESK. The CDR3 consists of 17 residues. CDR3 nucleotides: TGTGCCAGCAGCCAAGGTTCCGGGAGACCTGGCCCCTACGAGCAGTACTTC. Translated, it gives CASSQGSGRPGPYEQYF.

This clonotype was detected ten times or more. The chain uses TRBV10-2 and TRBJ1-6; possible D gene TRBD1, 6 bases. The CDR3 has 21 residues. The germline gives CDR1 WSHSY, CDR2 SAAADI. The V gene lost 3 bases and the J gene lost 0 bases, with 24 bases spanning the gap. CDR3 sequence reads: CASSDIPGMTGTSSYNSPLHF. The CDR3 DNA reads as TGCGCCAGCAGTGACATCCCCGGAATGACGGGGACAAGCTCCTATAATTCACCCCTCCACTTT.

The chain links TRBV5-4 to TRBJ2-7, with D perhaps assigned TRBD1 or TRBD2 (5 bases each). There are 12 residues in the CDR3. Germline CDR1 reads SGHNT; CDR2 reads YYREEE (reference sequence). Deletions cut 6 bases from V and 1 base from J, with 8 bases between. In DNA form, the CDR3 reads TGTGCCAGCATGGGGGAATCCTACGAGCAGTACTTC. This gives the protein CASMGESYEQYF. Looking up the rest from reference TRBV5-4 and TRBJ2-7 gives the full variable domain: ETGVTQSPTHLIKTRGQQVTLRCSSQSGHNTVSWYQQALGQGPQFIFQYYREEENGRGNFPPRFSGLQFPNYSSELNVNALELDDSALYLCASMGESYEQYFGPGTRLTVT.

V is TRBV15 and J is TRBJ2-1, with D maybe TRBD2 (5 bases). Trimming cost V 1 base and J 4 bases, with 11 bases left between them. The CDR3 sequence is 15 residues long. CDR1 and CDR2 from the germline V gene are LNHNV and YYDKDF (reference sequence). The CDR3 is CATSRGLAEYNEQFF. In nucleotides, the CDR3 is TGTGCCACCAGCAGAGGGCTAGCCGAATACAATGAGCAGTTCTTC.

The chain uses TRBV9 and TRBJ1-2; D remains ambiguous. CDR1 SGDLS and CDR2 YYNGEE come from the germline V gene. V was shortened by 5 bases and J by 8 bases, with 13 bases between the two germline ends. The CDR3 is 12 amino acids. CDR3 amino acids: CASSFPARGYTF. CDR3 bases: TGTGCCAGCAGTTTCCCCGCTAGGGGCTACACCTTC.

This clonotype was observed at least ten times. This chain connects TRBV20-1 to TRBJ1-2; 8 bases map to TRBD1. CDR1 is DFQATT and CDR2 is SNEGSKA in the germline V gene (reference sequence). This CDR3 is 17 amino acids long. V gave up 6 bases and J gave up 3 bases; unmatched junction bases: 18. Here the CDR3 DNA reads TGCAGTGCCGAGGCTCCGGACAGGGATGCTGCTCACTATGGCTACACCTTC. Translating it yields CSAEAPDRDAAHYGYTF.

This clonotype was recorded a few times. The rearrangement joins TRBV12-3 or TRBV12-4 to TRBJ2-7, with a weak D call TRBD2 (5 bases). This CDR3 is 14 amino acids long. The V end was cut by 2 bases, the J end by 2 bases, with 10 bases between. The CDR3 nucleotides read TGTGCCAGCAGTTTATCAGCGGCCGCCTACGAGCAGTACTTC. Its protein product is CASSLSAAAYEQYF.

This chain uses TRBV27 with TRBJ1-1; tentative D call: TRBD1 (5 bases). V was trimmed by 5 bases and J by 3 bases, leaving 16 bases between them. Germline V gene data show CDR1 as MNHEY and CDR2 as SMNVEV (reference sequence). This CDR3 spans 15 amino acids. CDR3 residues: CASSTLAGGDTEAFF. The CDR3 coding sequence is TGTGCCAGCAGTACCCTAGCGGGGGGGGACACTGAAGCTTTCTTT.

This clonotype was counted at least ten times. The V and J genes are TRBV9 and TRBJ2-7, with D possibly matching TRBD2 (5 bases). V lost 0 bases, J lost 2 bases, and 12 bases lay in between. Germline V gene data show CDR1 as SGDLS and CDR2 as YYNGEE. This CDR3 comprises 15 residues. The CDR3 sequence is CASSVASGPTYEQYF. The DNA for the CDR3 is TGTGCCAGCAGCGTAGCGAGCGGACCTACCTACGAGCAGTACTTC.

This clonotype was detected many times. This sequence joins TRBV7-8 and TRBJ1-6; 7 bases map to TRBD1. The CDR3 loop spans 15 amino acids. V was pared by 5 bases and J by 9 bases, with 10 bases of the junction left unmatched. Germline V gene sequence: CDR1 SGHVS, CDR2 FQNEAQ. The CDR3 DNA follows: TGTGCCAGCAGCCCCCCCGGGACAGCACGTTCACCCCTCCACTTT. It translates to CASSPPGTARSPLHF.

In its sample, this clonotype was seen a few times. This may arise from a read error, as a much more abundant clone is one base away. V and J are TRBV7-8 and TRBJ2-7; a possible D gene is TRBD1 (5 bases). V dropped 4 bases and J dropped 6 bases, with 19 bases sitting between them. Germline V gene data show CDR1 as SGHVS and CDR2 as FQNEAQ. CDR3 length: 15 residues. Here the CDR3 reads CASSSPWGRLGEQYF. The CDR3 DNA reads TGTGCCAGCAGCTCGCCCTGGGGCAGGTTGGGCGAGCAGTACTTC.

This clonotype was seen many times. The rearrangement uses TRBV15 and TRBJ2-5, with D unclear. V gave up 1 base and J gave up 0 bases, with 15 bases separating them. This CDR3 is built from 17 residues. Germline-derived CDR1 and CDR2 are LNHNV and YYDKDF (reference sequence). The CDR3 here is CATSRGASRAYQETQYF. CDR3 bases: TGTGCCACCAGCAGAGGGGCCAGCCGGGCGTACCAAGAGACCCAGTACTTC.

This clonotype occurred many times. The J gene is TRBJ1-2, the V gene TRBV19; TRBD1 agrees at 10 bases. Germline V lookup: CDR1 LNHDA, CDR2 SQIVND (reference sequence). The CDR3 is 15 residues long. With V trimmed by 5 bases and J by 8 bases, 11 bases remained unmatched. CDR3 protein: CASSPQRQGAWGYTF. In nucleotides, the CDR3 is TGTGCCAGTAGTCCACAACGACAGGGGGCTTGGGGCTACACCTTC.

This clonotype was observed many times. V gene TRBV7-9 combines with J gene TRBJ1-2; 7 nucleotides match TRBD1. This CDR3 contains 14 residues. With V trimmed by 5 bases and J by 1 base, 4 bases remained unmatched. Germline V gives CDR1 SEHNR, CDR2 FQNEAQ (reference sequence). The CDR3 region is CASSRDRNNYGYTF. In DNA form, the CDR3 reads TGTGCCAGCAGCCGGGACAGAAATAACTATGGCTACACCTTC.

In this sample, this clonotype turned up many times. This chain uses TRBV19 with TRBJ1-2; no definite D call. Trimming cost V 6 bases and J 6 bases, with 11 bases left between them. Germline lookup yields CDR1 LNHDA and CDR2 SQIVND (reference sequence). CDR3 length: 12 amino acids. As DNA, the CDR3 is TGTGCCAGTAGGTACGGGTCAAATGGCTACACCTTC. As protein: CASRYGSNGYTF.

J is TRBJ2-5 and V is TRBV13, with 14 bases lining up with TRBD2. The CDR3 loop spans 15 amino acids. V shed 4 bases and J 7 bases; nucleotides not matched to a gene: 5. CDR1 and CDR2 (germline): PRHDT, FYEKMQ (reference sequence). This CDR3 is CASSSGLAGGGTQYF. CDR3 nucleotide sequence: TGTGCCAGCAGCTCCGGACTAGCGGGGGGTGGGACCCAGTACTTC.

This chain joins TRBV10-3 and TRBJ2-7, with 9 bases matching TRBD1. Trimming cost V 10 bases and J 1 base; bases outside gene matches: 14. Germline CDR1 ENHRY, CDR2 SYGVKD. The CDR3 is made up of 16 amino acids. The CDR3 reads CASSLTPGQGSYEQYF. The CDR3 nucleotides are TGTGCCAGCAGCCTCACACCGGGACAGGGTTCCTACGAGCAGTACTTC.

CDR3 coding DNA: TGCAGTGACCCAAGCAGGGACCGCTACTACGAGCAGTACTTC. Protein product: CSDPSRDRYYEQYF. This sequence joins TRBV20-1 and TRBJ2-7, with D perhaps given as TRBD1 or TRBD2 (5 bases each). The CDR3 length is 14 residues. CDR1 is DFQATT, CDR2 SNEGSKA, per germline (reference sequence). V was clipped by 7 bases and J by 3 bases, with 19 bases between them.

The gene calls are TRBV2 and TRBJ1-5, with D possibly TRBD1 on 6 matching bases. V was shortened by 6 bases and J by 8 bases, with 14 bases between the two germline ends. Germline assignment: CDR1 SNHLY and CDR2 FYNNEI. CDR3 length equals 13 residues. CDR3 residues: CASRETGLEPQHF. The CDR3, as DNA: TGTGCCAGCAGGGAAACAGGGTTGGAGCCCCAGCATTTT.

Many counts were recorded for this clonotype. This chain connects TRBV10-3 to TRBJ1-2, with D perhaps TRBD1 (5 bases). CDR1 ENHRY and CDR2 SYGVKD come from the germline V gene. The CDR3 has 13 residues. V gave up 2 bases and J gave up 6 bases, with 10 bases separating them. In DNA, the CDR3 is TGTGCCATCAGTGAGGGGGACGGGGATGGCTACACCTTC. It specifies CAISEGDGDGYTF.

The chain employs TRBV2 and TRBJ1-5, with 7 bases identical to TRBD1. The CDR3 spans 15 residues. CDR1 is SNHLY and CDR2 is FYNNEI in the germline V gene. Trimming cost V 8 bases and J 3 bases; bases outside gene matches: 10. The CDR3 DNA sequence: TGTGCCAGCGGGGTGGGGACAGTTGACAATCAGCCCCAGCATTTT. The encoded protein is CASGVGTVDNQPQHF.

Worth noting for this clonotype: The CDR3 carries no conserved terminal phenylalanine or tryptophan, so it likely arises from a read error. The limits of the CDR3 on the DNA are not certain, so only TCRdb's listed CDR3 is given. This chain joins TRBV15 and TRBJ2-7; the D call of TRBD1 is as the table states it, not checked on the DNA. Germline assignment: CDR1 LNHNV and CDR2 YYDKDF (reference sequence). The CDR3 extends over 9 residues, inclusive of both ends. The CDR3 here is CATSRDPPG.